This T cell receptor beta chain was recovered during a study of technical replicates of blood from a few donors. TCRdb's table, derived via immunoSEQ multiplex PCR, lists solely in-frame clones and lacks some. Among tens of thousands of clones, roughly 94% were seen once, and the ten largest hold around 0.25%. The V segment lost 7 bases and the J segment 4 bases; nucleotides outside the gene matches: 9. The CDR3 is made up of 14 amino acids. Per germline, CDR1 MNHEY and CDR2 SVGAGI. The TCR comes from a human donor in good health. The chain combines TRBV6-5 with TRBJ1-1; 7 nucleotides match TRBD1. The sample consisted of T cells isolated from PBMCs. The CDR3 bases are TGTGCCAGCAACAGAGGGCACAGGGGCACTGAAGCTTTCTTT. Amino acid sequence: CASNRGHRGTEAFF.